Each of the 4 T cell receptor beta chains below was sequenced from the same sample in a study of blood T cell repertoires in COVID-19. Repertoires were generated with immunoSEQ multiplex PCR, while TCRdb's copy carries only in-frame clones and drops some. The top ten hold 4.6% of the sample, which has roughly 60,000 clones, approximately 92% seen once. Sequenced: peripheral blood. These receptors originate from a man aged 50-60 years with active COVID-19.

The V gene is TRBV11-2, the J gene TRBJ2-4; 10 positions agree with TRBD1. The V and J ends lost 3 bases and 15 bases, in that order; junction bases with no gene match: 5. CDR1 and CDR2 (germline): SGHAT, FQNNGV. This CDR3 spans 12 amino acids. This CDR3 reads CASSLETGGLYF. CDR3 sequence (DNA): TGTGCCAGCAGCTTGGAGACAGGGGGCCTGTACTTC. The full variable domain, its missing parts supplied by reference TRBV11-2 and TRBJ2-4, is EAGVAQSPRYKIIEKRQSVAFWCNPISGHATLYWYQQILGQGPKLLIQFQNNGVVDDSQLPKDRFSAERLKGVDSTLKIQPAKLEDSAVYLCASSLETGGLYFGAGTRLSVL.

The chain joins TRBV9 to TRBJ2-2; TRBD1 might be the D (6 bases). This CDR3 has 15 residues. Germline loops: CDR1 SGDLS, CDR2 YYNGEE. Trimming left V 0 bases short and J 6 bases short, with 12 bases between. Here the CDR3 reads CASSVGTDPPGELFF. CDR3 coding DNA: TGTGCCAGCAGCGTAGGGACAGATCCCCCCGGGGAGCTGTTTTTT.

V is TRBV3-1 (or the pseudogene TRBV3-2) and J is TRBJ1-4; 10 bases align to TRBD1. Losses at the gene ends were 6 bases for V and 12 bases for J; bases not matched to a gene: 4. Germline CDR1 is LGHDT and CDR2 is YNNKEL (reference sequence). The CDR3 spans 12 residues. CDR3 in DNA: TGTGCCAGCAGTCTGGACAGGGGGGAACTGTTTTTT. It codes for CASSLDRGELFF.

This clone appeared a single time. The chain joins TRBV28 to TRBJ1-1; D perhaps matches TRBD1 (5 bases). The germline CDR1 and CDR2 sequences are MDHEN and SYDVKM. CDR3 length equals 14 residues. V gave up 8 bases and J gave up 1 base, with 14 bases separating them. The CDR3 region is CASSIPGGNTEAFF. The DNA of the CDR3 is TGTGCCAGCTCCATACCCGGGGGGAACACTGAAGCTTTCTTT.